The clone carrying this T cell receptor beta chain has a count of ten or more. What it binds is not known. This sample is drawn from a study of neurological immune-mediated disorders. Whole-study results and caveats: The level of TCR clonal expansion was highest in patients with HTLV-1-associated myelopathy and lowest in multiple sclerosis, where it fell below the level seen in healthy controls.

The time point was: longitudinal time-point 1 (baseline). With 5 bases clipped from V and 5 bases from J, the junction kept 5 bases outside the gene matches. This CDR3 region has 14 residues. Germline V CDR1 and CDR2: SGHRS, YFSETQ. The cDNA was produced through 5'RACE with 10-nucleotide random UMIs. From the 5' RACE reads, TCRdb called clonotypes with MiXCR, one entry per CDR3 protein. The repertoire holds around 60,000 distinct CDR3 sequences, with about 11% as singletons. The origin of this receptor is a male donor with HTLV-1-associated myelopathy (HAM/TSP). This rearrangement joins TRBV5-1 to TRBJ2-5; TRBD1 matches 11 bases. The source material was PBMCs. The CDR3 nucleotides are TGCGCCAGCAGGGCCGGGACAGGGGGGGAGACCCAGTACTTC. Encoded protein: CASRAGTGGETQYF.